The 10 T cell receptor beta chains below all came from one sample that was sequenced in a study of blood T cell repertoires in COVID-19. TCRdb's table, derived via immunoSEQ multiplex PCR, lists solely in-frame clones and lacks some. The sample holds 150,000 to 200,000 clones; 80% to 90% are singletons and the top ten take 11%. The sequenced sample was peripheral blood. The source of these receptors is a woman between 35 and 50 years old with COVID-19, enrolled during active disease.

The rearrangement links TRBV27 to TRBJ2-7, with 9 bases that match TRBD2. CDR1 is MNHEY, CDR2 SMNVEV, per germline (reference sequence). Unmatched junction bases numbered 8, after V lost 5 bases and J lost 3 bases. This CDR3 is 15 amino acids long. DNA of the CDR3: TGTGCCAGCAGTAGGGCGGGAGGGCCCCTCTACGAGCAGTACTTC. Translated: CASSRAGGPLYEQYF.

The chain carries TRBV6-6 and TRBJ2-7, with 8 bases fitting TRBD2. The CDR3 has 14 residues. Germline V gives CDR1 MNHNY, CDR2 SVGAGI (reference sequence). Losses at the gene ends were 2 bases for V and 3 bases for J; bases not matched to a gene: 3. The DNA of the CDR3 is TGTGCCAGCAGTTACCAGGGACTAGTCTACGAGCAGTACTTC. It codes for CASSYQGLVYEQYF.

The chain recombines TRBV2 with TRBJ2-7; tentatively, D is TRBD1 (6 bases). The V and J ends lost 5 bases and 3 bases respectively, with 17 bases between them. This CDR3 spans 15 amino acids. Germline V gene data show CDR1 as SNHLY and CDR2 as FYNNEI. The CDR3 region has the DNA TGTGCCAGCAGTAACAGGGTAGTAGAGAGCTACGAGCAGTACTTC. Residues: CASSNRVVESYEQYF.

This clone was found once. The chain recombines TRBV21-1 with TRBJ2-4; the table assigns TRBD1, which was not confirmed against the DNA. TRBV21-1 constitutes a pseudogene. This CDR3 is 16 amino acids long. The CDR3 nucleotides read TGTGCCAGCAGCAAAAGTGGGACAAGAACCAAAAACATTCAGTACTTC. It codes for CASSKSGTRTKNIQYF.

The rearrangement joins TRBV3-1 (or the pseudogene TRBV3-2) to TRBJ2-5; 7 nucleotides agree with TRBD1. Germline loops: CDR1 LGHDT, CDR2 YNNKEL (reference sequence). V was clipped by 4 bases and J by 1 base; unmatched bases: 6. This CDR3 has 15 residues. Here the CDR3 DNA reads TGTGCCAGCAGCCTTAGGGACAGACGCCAAGAGACCCAGTACTTC. It translates to CASSLRDRRQETQYF.

This chain joins TRBV19 and TRBJ1-2, with D perhaps matching TRBD1 (6 bases). The CDR3 sequence is 11 residues long. Germline V lookup: CDR1 LNHDA, CDR2 SQIVND (reference sequence). V was cut by 6 bases and J by 8 bases, with 10 bases left in between. The CDR3 loop is CASRAGDGYTF. The CDR3 bases are TGTGCCAGTAGAGCAGGGGACGGCTACACCTTC. Based on the CDR3 plus reference TRBV19 and TRBJ1-2, the full variable domain is DGGITQSPKYLFRKEGQNVTLSCEQNLNHDAMYWYRQDPGQGLRLIYYSQIVNDFQKGDIAEGYSVSREKKESFPLTVTSAQKNPTAFYLCASRAGDGYTFGSGTRLTVV.

V gene TRBV9 combines with J gene TRBJ1-6, with D possibly TRBD1 on 5 matching bases. Germline-derived CDR1 and CDR2 are SGDLS and YYNGEE. The CDR3 loop spans 12 amino acids. V was shortened by 5 bases and J by 9 bases, with 9 bases between the two germline ends. For the CDR3, the DNA is TGTGCCAGCAGTAGGGGTAGTTCACCCCTCCACTTT. This codes for CASSRGSSPLHF.

To note about this clone: The sample has other DNA sequences that encode this CDR3 too. The chain has TRBV3-1 (or the pseudogene TRBV3-2) and TRBJ2-5, with 7 bases that match TRBD2. The V segment lost 0 bases and the J segment 5 bases; nucleotides outside the gene matches: 6. CDR3 length: 15 residues. Germline lookup yields CDR1 LGHDT and CDR2 YNNKEL (reference sequence). Written as DNA, the CDR3 is TGTGCCAGCAGCCAAGATTGGGGAGGGCGGGAGACCCAGTACTTC. Translated: CASSQDWGGRETQYF.

The chain recombines TRBV24-1 with TRBJ2-7; no reliable D call. Trimming cost V 1 base and J 4 bases, with 10 bases left between them. Germline CDR1 and CDR2: KGHDR and SFDVKD. This CDR3 spans 14 amino acids. CDR3 sequence reads: CATSDLPAVYEQYV. DNA of the CDR3: TGTGCCACCAGTGATTTACCCGCGGTGTACGAGCAGTACGTC.

This clone was observed a few times. In nucleotides, the CDR3 is TGTGCCTGGAGTCGGGCCTCGGGGAGCCAGCCCCAGCATTTT. It yields the protein CAWSRASGSQPQHF. This sequence joins TRBV30 and TRBJ1-5, with D uncertain. Trimming took off 2 bases at V and 7 bases at J, with 15 bases between the two ends. Germline CDR1 GTSNPN, CDR2 SVGIG (reference sequence). CDR3 length equals 14 residues.